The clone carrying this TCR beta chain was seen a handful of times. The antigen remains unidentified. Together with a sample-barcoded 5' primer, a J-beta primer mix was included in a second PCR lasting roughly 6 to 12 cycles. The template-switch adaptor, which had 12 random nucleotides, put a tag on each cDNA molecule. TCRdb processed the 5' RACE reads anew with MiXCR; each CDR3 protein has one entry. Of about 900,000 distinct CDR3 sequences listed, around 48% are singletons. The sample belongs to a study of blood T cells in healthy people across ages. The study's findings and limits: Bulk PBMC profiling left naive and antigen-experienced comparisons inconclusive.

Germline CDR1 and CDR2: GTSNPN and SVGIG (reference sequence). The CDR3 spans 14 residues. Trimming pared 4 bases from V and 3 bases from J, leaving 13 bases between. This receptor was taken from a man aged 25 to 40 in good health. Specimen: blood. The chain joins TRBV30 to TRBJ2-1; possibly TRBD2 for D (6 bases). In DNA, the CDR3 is TGTGCCTGGACAATCGGGGGTTTCTACAATGAGCAGTTCTTC. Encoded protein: CAWTIGGFYNEQFF.